These 17 T cell receptor beta chains originate from one sample sequenced in a study of cytomegalovirus exposure and HLA in healthy donors. The PCR contained 60 Vbeta and 13 Jbeta primers. Repertoires were generated with immunoSEQ multiplex PCR, while TCRdb's copy carries only in-frame clones and drops some. The sample holds 120,000 to 150,000 clones, roughly 80% seen once. The sample consisted of PBMCs. The source of these receptors is a woman between 40 and 55 years old in good health and CMV-seropositive.

This clone was counted only a few times. The chain is built from TRBV6-1 and TRBJ1-1; 7 bases fit TRBD1. J was trimmed by 11 bases and V by 3 bases; bases with no gene match: 6. Looked up from germline, CDR1 is MNHNS and CDR2 is SASEGT. This CDR3 is 12 amino acids long. CDR3 DNA: TGTGCCAGCAGTGAGAGGGGGCGAGCCGCTTTCTTT. Its translation: CASSERGRAAFF.

This clone was detected only once. The rearrangement joins TRBV5-1 to TRBJ2-5; TRBD2 matches at 10 bases. CDR3 size: 15 residues. Germline-derived CDR1 and CDR2 are SGHRS and YFSETQ. V lost 4 bases to trimming and J lost 5 bases; unmatched junction nucleotides: 8. CDR3 in DNA: TGCGCCAGCAGCGCCGGGACTAGCGTGGGGGAGACCCAGTACTTC. Protein product: CASSAGTSVGETQYF.

The genes are TRBV7-2 and TRBJ1-2, with D possibly matching TRBD1 (5 bases). Germline V CDR1 and CDR2: SGHTA, FQGNSA. Trimming removed 1 base from V and 4 bases from J, with 7 bases in between. This CDR3 contains 13 residues. The CDR3 DNA reads as TGTGCCAGCAGCTTAGGACAGTCCTATGGCTACACCTTC. As protein: CASSLGQSYGYTF.

This chain uses TRBV4-3 with TRBJ1-2; D is uncertain. The germline gives CDR1 LGHNA, CDR2 YSLEER. The CDR3 is 14 residues long. The V end lost 5 bases, the J end lost 8 bases, and 18 bases lay between the germline ends. The CDR3 sequence: CASSLDGGEKGYTF. The CDR3 DNA is TGCGCCAGCAGCTTAGACGGCGGGGAAAAGGGCTACACCTTC.

The table lists this clone with a few counts. The CDR3 protein is CASSSDRGTEAFF. The CDR3 bases are TGTGCCAGCTCATCGGACAGAGGCACTGAAGCTTTCTTT. This rearrangement joins TRBV18 to TRBJ1-1; D is perhaps TRBD1 (6 bases). The CDR3 contains 13 residues. In germline, CDR1 is KGHSH, CDR2 LQKENI. With 5 bases removed from V and 4 bases from J, the gap between germline ends came to 11 bases. Combining the CDR3 with reference TRBV18 and TRBJ1-1 gives the whole variable domain NAGVMQNPRHLVRRRGQEARLRCSPMKGHSHVYWYRQLPEEGLKFMVYLQKENIIDESGMPKERFSAEFPKEGPSILRIQQVVRGDSAAYFCASSSDRGTEAFFGQGTRLTVV.

The gene calls are TRBV7-9 and TRBJ1-2; D is unresolved. This CDR3 is 12 amino acids long. Trimming removed 5 bases from V and 4 bases from J, with 8 bases in between. Germline-derived CDR1 and CDR2 are SEHNR and FQNEAQ (reference sequence). The CDR3 is CASSGGFYGYTF. As DNA, the CDR3 is TGTGCCAGCAGCGGAGGGTTCTATGGCTACACCTTC.

The chain is built from TRBV4-2 and TRBJ2-5, with unresolved D. With 3 bases removed from V and 7 bases from J, the gap between germline ends came to 9 bases. CDR1 LGHNA and CDR2 YNFKEQ come from the germline V gene. The CDR3 has 12 amino acids. Here the CDR3 reads CASSQSSGTQYF. Here the CDR3 DNA reads TGTGCCAGCAGCCAGAGTTCCGGGACCCAGTACTTC.

The V call is TRBV28, the J call TRBJ2-1, with D maybe TRBD1 (7 bases). This CDR3 is 16 amino acids long. Deletions cut 2 bases from V and 4 bases from J, with 15 bases between. CDR1 and CDR2 (germline): MDHEN, SYDVKM. CDR3 DNA: TGTGCCAGCAGTTTAAAGGAGGGGGACAGTTACAATGAGCAGTTCTTC. Its protein is CASSLKEGDSYNEQFF.

This chain uses TRBV9 with TRBJ1-1; D possibly corresponds to TRBD1 (6 bases). V was clipped by 0 bases and J by 0 bases, with 15 bases between them. The CDR3 loop spans 17 amino acids. CDR1 and CDR2 from the germline V gene are SGDLS and YYNGEE. CDR3 amino acids: CASSVDPPGGMNTEAFF. CDR3 in DNA: TGTGCCAGCAGCGTAGACCCGCCGGGGGGCATGAACACTGAAGCTTTCTTT.

The V gene is TRBV5-1, the J gene TRBJ2-5; tentatively, D is TRBD1 (5 bases). V gave up 4 bases and J gave up 3 bases, with 13 bases separating them. The CDR3 runs 14 residues. The germline V gene has CDR1 SGHRS and CDR2 YFSETQ. CDR3 protein: CASSPGTGKETQYF. In DNA, the CDR3 is TGCGCCAGCAGCCCGGGTACAGGAAAAGAGACCCAGTACTTC.

The chain has TRBV6-5 and TRBJ2-3; a possible D gene is TRBD2 (6 bases). The V end lost 6 bases, the J end lost 6 bases, and 13 bases lay between the germline ends. CDR1 and CDR2 from the germline V gene are MNHEY and SVGAGI. The CDR3 sequence is 13 residues long. The CDR3 is CASSPWGDDTQYF. CDR3 DNA: TGTGCCAGCAGCCCTTGGGGGGACGATACGCAGTATTTT.

This clone appeared once. V and J are TRBV11-2 and TRBJ2-1, with D perhaps TRBD1 (5 bases). CDR1 and CDR2 (germline): SGHAT, FQNNGV. The V and J ends lost 0 bases and 1 base respectively, with 22 bases between them. The CDR3 is 20 amino acids. CDR3 sequence (DNA): TGTGCCAGCAGCTTAGATCTAAGGACACAACTACTTGGGTCCTACAATGAGCAGTTCTTC. This sequence encodes CASSLDLRTQLLGSYNEQFF. Variable domain in full (rest from reference TRBV11-2 and TRBJ2-1): EAGVAQSPRYKIIEKRQSVAFWCNPISGHATLYWYQQILGQGPKLLIQFQNNGVVDDSQLPKDRFSAERLKGVDSTLKIQPAKLEDSAVYLCASSLDLRTQLLGSYNEQFFGPGTRLTVL.

The genes are TRBV7-2 and TRBJ1-3; possible D gene TRBD1, 5 bases. The V end lost 5 bases, the J end lost 0 bases, and 11 bases lay between the germline ends. Germline CDR1 and CDR2: SGHTA and FQGNSA. CDR3 length: 15 residues. The DNA for the CDR3 is TGTGCCAGCAGCCGAGACAGTGTCTCTGGAAACACCATATATTTT. It specifies CASSRDSVSGNTIYF. The full variable domain, in which reference TRBV7-2 and TRBJ1-3 provide the parts outside the CDR3, is GAGVSQSPSNKVTEKGKDVELRCDPISGHTALYWYRQSLGQGLEFLIYFQGNSAPDKSGLPSDRFSAERTGGSVSTLTIQRTQQEDSAVYLCASSRDSVSGNTIYFGEGSWLTVV.

The V call is TRBV5-4, the J call TRBJ2-7; the D gene is possibly TRBD2 (5 bases). Per the germline V gene, CDR1 is SGHNT and CDR2 is YYREEE (reference sequence). The V and J ends lost 2 bases and 1 base respectively, with 10 bases between them. The CDR3 contains 14 residues. The CDR3: CASSFRGTSYEQYF. DNA of the CDR3: TGTGCCAGCAGCTTTCGGGGAACGTCCTACGAGCAGTACTTC.

The chain combines TRBV5-1 with TRBJ2-3; 9 nucleotides match TRBD1. Per germline, CDR1 SGHRS and CDR2 YFSETQ. V was clipped by 2 bases and J by 4 bases; unmatched bases: 5. The CDR3 extends over 15 amino acids. CDR3 sequence: CASSFTGGEADTQYF. Here the CDR3 DNA reads TGCGCCAGCAGCTTCACAGGGGGCGAGGCAGATACGCAGTATTTT.

This clone showed up just once. The chain has TRBV5-3 and TRBJ2-7; 13 nucleotides match TRBD2. TRBV5-3 has ORF status, its function being uncertain. The CDR3 extends over 17 amino acids. Trimming at V came to 4 bases and at J to 4 bases, leaving 11 bases not matched to a gene. The CDR3 sequence: CARSRPRRTSGGYEQYF. The CDR3 DNA reads TGTGCCAGAAGCAGGCCCCGACGGACTAGCGGGGGTTACGAGCAGTACTTC.

The gene calls are TRBV10-1 and TRBJ1-5; unclear D gene. Trimming stripped 4 bases from V and 6 bases from J, with 7 bases between. The CDR3 has 12 residues. CDR1 is WNHNN and CDR2 is SYGVQD in the germline V gene (reference sequence). CDR3 coding DNA: TGCGCCAGCAGTGCCCCCGGTCAGCCCCAGCATTTT. It yields the protein CASSAPGQPQHF.